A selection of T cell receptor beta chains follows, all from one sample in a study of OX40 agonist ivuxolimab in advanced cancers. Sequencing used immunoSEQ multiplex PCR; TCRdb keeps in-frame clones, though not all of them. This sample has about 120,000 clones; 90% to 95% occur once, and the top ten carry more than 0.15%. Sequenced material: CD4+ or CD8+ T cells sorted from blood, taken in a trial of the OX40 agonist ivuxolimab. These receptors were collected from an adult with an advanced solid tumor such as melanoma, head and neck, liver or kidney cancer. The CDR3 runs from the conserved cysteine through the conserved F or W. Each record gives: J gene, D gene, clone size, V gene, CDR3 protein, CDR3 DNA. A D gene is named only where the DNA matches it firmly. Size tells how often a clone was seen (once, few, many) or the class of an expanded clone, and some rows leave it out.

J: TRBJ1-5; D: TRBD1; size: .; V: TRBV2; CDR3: CASSDGQGLGQPQHF; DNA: TGTGCCAGCAGTGACGGACAGGGGTTAGGTCAGCCCCAGCATTTT
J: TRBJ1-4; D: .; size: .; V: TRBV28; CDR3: CASSLILPVTYEKLFF; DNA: TGTGCCAGCAGTTTAATTTTGCCGGTGACGTACGAAAAACTGTTTTTT
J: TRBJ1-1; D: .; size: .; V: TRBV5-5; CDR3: CASSLVTSLSEAFF; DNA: TGTGCCAGCAGCTTGGTTACCAGTCTCTCTGAAGCTTTCTTT
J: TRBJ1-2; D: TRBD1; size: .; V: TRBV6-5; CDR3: CASTDRVDGYTF; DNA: TGTGCCAGTACGGACAGGGTAGACGGCTACACCTTC
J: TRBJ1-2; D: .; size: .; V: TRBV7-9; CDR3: CASSPQSGQPYYGYTF; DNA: TGTGCCAGCAGCCCACAGAGCGGACAGCCGTACTATGGCTACACCTTC
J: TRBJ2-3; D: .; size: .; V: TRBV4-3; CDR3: CASSPRGADTQYF; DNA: TGCGCCAGCAGCCCCAGGGGAGCAGATACGCAGTATTTT
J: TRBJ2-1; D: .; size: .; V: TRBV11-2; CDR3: CASSYLGNEQFF; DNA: TGTGCCAGCAGTTATTTAGGCAATGAGCAGTTCTTC
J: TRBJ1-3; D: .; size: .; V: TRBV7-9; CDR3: CASSYRARSGNTIYF; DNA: TGTGCCAGCAGCTACCGGGCCCGGAGTGGAAACACCATATATTTT
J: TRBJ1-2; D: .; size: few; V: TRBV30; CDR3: CAWSYGQNYGYTF; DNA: TGTGCCTGGAGTTACGGACAGAACTATGGCTACACCTTC
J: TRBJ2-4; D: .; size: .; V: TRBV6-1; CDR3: CASSAVGAPIGIQYF; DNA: TGTGCCAGCAGTGCCGTCGGGGCTCCTATCGGCATTCAGTACTTC
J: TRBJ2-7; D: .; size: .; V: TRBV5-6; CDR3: CASSLPGTVNEQYF; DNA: TGTGCCAGCAGTCTCCCCGGGACGGTGAACGAGCAGTACTTC
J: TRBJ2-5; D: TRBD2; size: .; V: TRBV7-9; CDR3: CASSLGGRLGETQYF; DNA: TGTGCCAGCAGCTTAGGCGGGAGACTGGGAGAGACCCAGTACTTC
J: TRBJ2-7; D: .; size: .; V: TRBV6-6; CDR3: CASRHRDSYEQYF; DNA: TGTGCCAGCAGGCACAGGGATTCCTACGAGCAGTACTTC
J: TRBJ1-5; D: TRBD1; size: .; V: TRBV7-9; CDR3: CASSFGQGNQPQHF; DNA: TGTGCCAGCAGTTTCGGACAGGGCAATCAGCCCCAGCATTTT
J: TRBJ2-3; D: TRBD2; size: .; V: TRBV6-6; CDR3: CASSPGLAGLDTQYF; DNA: TGTGCCAGCAGCCCTGGGCTAGCGGGCTTAGATACGCAGTATTTT
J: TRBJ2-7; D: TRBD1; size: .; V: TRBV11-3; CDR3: CASSSQWTGEQYF; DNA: TGTGCCAGCAGCTCCCAATGGACAGGCGAGCAGTACTTC
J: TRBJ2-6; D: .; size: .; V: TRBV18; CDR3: CASSPSRGSGANVLTF; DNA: TGTGCCAGCTCCCCCTCCCGAGGCTCTGGGGCCAACGTCCTGACTTTC
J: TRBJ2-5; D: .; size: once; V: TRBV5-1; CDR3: CASSLVGGQETQYF; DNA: TGCGCCAGCAGCTTGGTGGGGGGTCAAGAGACCCAGTACTTC
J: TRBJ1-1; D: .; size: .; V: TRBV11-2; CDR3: CASSLGSGTEAFF; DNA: TGTGCCAGCAGCTTAGGCTCAGGCACTGAAGCTTTCTTT
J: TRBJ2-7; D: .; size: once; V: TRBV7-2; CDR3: CASSLRAGGEQYF; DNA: TGTGCCAGCAGCTTAAGGGCCGGCGGCGAGCAGTACTTC
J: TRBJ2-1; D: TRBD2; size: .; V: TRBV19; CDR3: CASSIWLADSYNEQFF; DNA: TGTGCCAGTAGTATATGGCTAGCGGACTCCTACAATGAGCAGTTCTTC
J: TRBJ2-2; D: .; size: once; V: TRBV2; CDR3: CASSDSRFTGELFF; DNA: TGTGCCAGCAGCGATTCCAGATTCACCGGGGAGCTGTTTTTT
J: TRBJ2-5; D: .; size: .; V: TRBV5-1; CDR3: CASSWSAQETQYF; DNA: TGCGCCAGCAGCTGGTCAGCCCAAGAGACCCAGTACTTC
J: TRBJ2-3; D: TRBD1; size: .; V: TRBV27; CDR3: CASIGGTGFLGLSTDTQYF; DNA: TGTGCCAGCATTGGGGGGACAGGATTTTTGGGGCTTAGCACAGATACGCAGTATTTT
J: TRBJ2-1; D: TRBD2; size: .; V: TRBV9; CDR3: CASSVDSGGFSSYNEQFF; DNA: TGTGCCAGCAGCGTAGATAGCGGGGGCTTTAGCTCCTACAATGAGCAGTTCTTC
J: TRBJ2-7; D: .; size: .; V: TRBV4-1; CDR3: CASSQVGGTDEQYF; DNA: TGCGCCAGCAGCCAAGTCGGGGGAACTGACGAGCAGTACTTC
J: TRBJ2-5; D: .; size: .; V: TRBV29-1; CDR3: CSYRSEAQETQYF; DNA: TGCAGCTATAGGTCCGAAGCGCAAGAGACCCAGTACTTC
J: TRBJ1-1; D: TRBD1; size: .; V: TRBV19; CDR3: CASIPGTVGMNTEAFF; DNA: TGTGCCAGTATCCCCGGGACAGTGGGCATGAACACTGAAGCTTTCTTT
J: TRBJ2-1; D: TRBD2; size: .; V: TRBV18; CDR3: CASSPPGLAGSYNEQFF; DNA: TGTGCCAGCTCACCACCGGGACTAGCGGGATCCTACAATGAGCAGTTCTTC
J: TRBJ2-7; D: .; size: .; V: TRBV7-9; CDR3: CASSPLGGPYEQYF; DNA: TGTGCCAGCAGCCCCCTGGGGGGACCCTACGAGCAGTACTTC
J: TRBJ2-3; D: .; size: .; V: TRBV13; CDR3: CASSRASTDTQYF; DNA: TGTGCCAGCAGCCGGGCTAGCACAGATACGCAGTATTTT
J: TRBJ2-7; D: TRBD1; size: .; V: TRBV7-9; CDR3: CASSLGQNYEQYF; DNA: TGTGCCAGCAGCTTGGGACAGAACTACGAGCAGTACTTC
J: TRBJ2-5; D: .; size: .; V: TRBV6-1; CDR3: CASNLALQETQYF; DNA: TGTGCCAGCAATCTAGCCCTCCAAGAGACCCAGTACTTC
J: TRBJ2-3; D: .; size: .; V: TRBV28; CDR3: CASSPPPYKTDTQYF; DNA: TGTGCCAGCAGCCCACCCCCATACAAAACAGATACGCAGTATTTT
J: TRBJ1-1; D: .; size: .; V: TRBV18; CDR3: CASSPPGVNGGTEAFF; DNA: TGTGCCAGCTCACCACCGGGTGTGAATGGAGGGACTGAAGCTTTCTTT
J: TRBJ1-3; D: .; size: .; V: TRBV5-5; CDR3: CASSLDRVSGNTIYF; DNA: TGTGCCAGCAGCTTGGATAGGGTCTCTGGAAACACCATATATTTT
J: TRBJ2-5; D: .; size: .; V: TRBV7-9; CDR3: CASSPAGGRLKETQYF; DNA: TGTGCCAGCAGCCCAGCCGGGGGCAGACTGAAAGAGACCCAGTACTTC
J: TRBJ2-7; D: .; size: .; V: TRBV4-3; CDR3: CASSQDPPPYEQYF; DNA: TGCGCCAGCAGCCAAGATCCCCCCCCCTACGAGCAGTACTTC
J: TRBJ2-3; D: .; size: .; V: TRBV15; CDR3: CATSLRKADTQYF; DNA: TGTGCCACCAGCTTAAGGAAGGCAGATACGCAGTATTTT
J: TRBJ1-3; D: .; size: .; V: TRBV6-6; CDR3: CASNIGAGDSGNTIYF; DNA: TGTGCCAGCAACATAGGGGCGGGGGATTCTGGAAACACCATATATTTT
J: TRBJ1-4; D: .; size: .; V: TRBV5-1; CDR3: CASSLVPSQGNEKLFF; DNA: TGCGCCAGCAGCTTGGTCCCGTCGCAGGGGAATGAAAAACTGTTTTTT
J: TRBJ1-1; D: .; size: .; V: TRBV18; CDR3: CASSPTTATGNTEAFF; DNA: TGTGCCAGCTCACCGACGACGGCGACAGGGAACACTGAAGCTTTCTTT
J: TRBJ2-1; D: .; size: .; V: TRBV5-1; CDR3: CASSPTGDYYNEQFF; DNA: TGCGCCAGCAGCCCGACCGGAGACTATTACAATGAGCAGTTCTTC
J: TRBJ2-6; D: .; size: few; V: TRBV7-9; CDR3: CANSGRLSGANVLTF; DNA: TGTGCCAACTCCGGACGGCTCTCTGGGGCCAACGTCCTGACTTTC
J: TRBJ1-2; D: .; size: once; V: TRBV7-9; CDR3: CASSGQTKISTF; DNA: TGTGCCAGCAGCGGACAAACGAAGATTAGCACCTTC
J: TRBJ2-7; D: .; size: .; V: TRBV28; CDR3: CASSFTYEQYF; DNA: TGTGCCAGCAGTTTTACCTACGAGCAGTACTTC
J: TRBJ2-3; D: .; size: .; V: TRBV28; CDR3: CASSPGGRDTQYF; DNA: TGTGCCAGCAGTCCCGGAGGTAGAGATACGCAGTATTTT